The text below deals with one T cell receptor (beta chain). The data originate from a study of blood T cell repertoires in COVID-19. Generated by immunoSEQ multiplex PCR, the TCRdb table keeps only in-frame clones and is missing some. This sample has around 25,000 clones, with around 83% found just once. Material for sequencing was peripheral blood. The source is a man aged 70-80 years with active COVID-19.

This CDR3 is CASSKTGAAVPYEQYF. The CDR3 DNA reads as TGTGCCAGCAGTAAGACAGGGGCTGCCGTACCCTACGAGCAGTACTTC. This rearrangement joins TRBV28 to TRBJ2-7; 8 bases map to TRBD1. The CDR3 runs 16 residues. V trimming: 5 bases; J trimming: 2 bases; junction bases outside the gene matches: 11. The germline gives CDR1 MDHEN, CDR2 SYDVKM.